The T cell receptor beta chain under discussion was sequenced for a study of blood T cell repertoires in COVID-19. The wider study: Acute and convalescent COVID-19 specimens originated in the United States, Italy and Spain. T cells, B-cell-depleted T cells, or PBMCs provided the cDNA or gDNA that served as material.

Per the original data handling: Nucleated cell counts were estimated from reference gene primer amplification. The repertoire was sequenced with immunoSEQ multiplex PCR; TCRdb's copy has only in-frame clones and lacks some. The DNA gave D and trimming, while V, J and clone size come from that table. In the table there are 50,000 to 75,000 clones, 87% of which are singletons. The CDR3 has 16 amino acids. Trimming at V came to 4 bases and at J to 2 bases, leaving 4 bases not matched to a gene. Germline assignment: CDR1 SGHRS and CDR2 YFSETQ. This TCR was recovered from an elderly man in a cohort sampled during active COVID-19. The source material was peripheral blood. The V and J genes are TRBV5-1 and TRBJ2-1; TRBD2 aligns across 12 bases. The DNA for the CDR3 is TGCGCCAGCAGCCAGACTAGCGGGGGCCCCTACAATGAGCAGTTCTTC. It specifies CASSQTSGGPYNEQFF.